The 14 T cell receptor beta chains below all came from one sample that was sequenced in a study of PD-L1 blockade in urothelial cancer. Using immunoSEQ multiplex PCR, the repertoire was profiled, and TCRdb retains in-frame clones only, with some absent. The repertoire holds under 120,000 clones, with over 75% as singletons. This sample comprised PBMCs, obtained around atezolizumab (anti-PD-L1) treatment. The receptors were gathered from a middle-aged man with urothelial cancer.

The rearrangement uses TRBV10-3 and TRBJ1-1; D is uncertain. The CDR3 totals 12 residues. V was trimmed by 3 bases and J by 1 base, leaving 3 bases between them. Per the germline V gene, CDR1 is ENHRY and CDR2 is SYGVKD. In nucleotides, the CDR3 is TGTGCCATCAGTGACAGGAACACTGAAGCTTTCTTT. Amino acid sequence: CAISDRNTEAFF.

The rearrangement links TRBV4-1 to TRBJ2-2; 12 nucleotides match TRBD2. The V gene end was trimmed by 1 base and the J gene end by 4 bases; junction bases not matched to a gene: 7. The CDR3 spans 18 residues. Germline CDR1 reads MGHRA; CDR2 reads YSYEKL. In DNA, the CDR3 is TGCGCCAGCAGCCAAGCCCCGGGACTAGCGGGTAGCACCGGGGAGCTGTTTTTT. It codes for CASSQAPGLAGSTGELFF.

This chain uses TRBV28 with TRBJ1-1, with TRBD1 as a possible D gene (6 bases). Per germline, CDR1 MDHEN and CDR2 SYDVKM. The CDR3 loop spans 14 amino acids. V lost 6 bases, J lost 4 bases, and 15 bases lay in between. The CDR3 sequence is CASSPRQELTEAFF. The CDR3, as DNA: TGTGCCAGCAGCCCTAGACAGGAACTCACTGAAGCTTTCTTT.

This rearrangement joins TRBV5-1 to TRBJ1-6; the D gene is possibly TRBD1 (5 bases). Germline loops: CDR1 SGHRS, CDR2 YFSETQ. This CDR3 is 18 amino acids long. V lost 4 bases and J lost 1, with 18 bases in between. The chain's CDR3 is CASSPGRGGESYNSPLHF. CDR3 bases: TGCGCCAGCAGCCCCGGGAGGGGCGGGGAGTCCTATAATTCACCCCTCCACTTT.

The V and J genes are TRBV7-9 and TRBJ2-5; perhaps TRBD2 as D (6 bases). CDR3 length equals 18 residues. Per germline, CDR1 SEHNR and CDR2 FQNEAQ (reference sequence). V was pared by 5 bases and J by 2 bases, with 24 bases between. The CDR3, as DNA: TGTGCCAGCAGCCGAGCTGTTGGAGGGGCGGGTTTTCAAGAGACCCAGTACTTC. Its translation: CASSRAVGGAGFQETQYF.

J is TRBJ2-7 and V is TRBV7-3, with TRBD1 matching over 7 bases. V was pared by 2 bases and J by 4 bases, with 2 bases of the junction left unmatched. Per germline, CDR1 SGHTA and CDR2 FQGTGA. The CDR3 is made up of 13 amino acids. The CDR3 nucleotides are TGTGCCAGCAGCTTAGAACAGGGGTACGAGCAGTACTTC. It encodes CASSLEQGYEQYF.

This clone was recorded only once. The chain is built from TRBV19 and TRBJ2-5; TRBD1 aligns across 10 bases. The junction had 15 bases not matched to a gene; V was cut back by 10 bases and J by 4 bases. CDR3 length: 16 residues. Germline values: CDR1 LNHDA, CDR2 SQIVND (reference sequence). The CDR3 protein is CATRPPAGQGRETQYF. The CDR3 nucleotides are TGTGCCACTCGACCACCGGCGGGACAGGGGAGAGAGACCCAGTACTTC.

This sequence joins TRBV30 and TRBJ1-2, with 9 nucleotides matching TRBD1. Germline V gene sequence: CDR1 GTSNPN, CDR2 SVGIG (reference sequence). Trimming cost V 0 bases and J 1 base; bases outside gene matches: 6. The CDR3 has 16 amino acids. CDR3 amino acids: CAWSVGGTGLNYGYTF. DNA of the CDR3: TGTGCCTGGAGTGTAGGCGGGACAGGGCTTAACTATGGCTACACCTTC.

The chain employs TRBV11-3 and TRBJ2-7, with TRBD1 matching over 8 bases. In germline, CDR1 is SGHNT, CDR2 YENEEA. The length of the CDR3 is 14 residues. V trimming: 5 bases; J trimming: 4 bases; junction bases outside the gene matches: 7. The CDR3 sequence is CASSPGQGRYEQYF. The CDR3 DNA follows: TGTGCCAGCAGCCCTGGACAGGGCCGATACGAGCAGTACTTC.

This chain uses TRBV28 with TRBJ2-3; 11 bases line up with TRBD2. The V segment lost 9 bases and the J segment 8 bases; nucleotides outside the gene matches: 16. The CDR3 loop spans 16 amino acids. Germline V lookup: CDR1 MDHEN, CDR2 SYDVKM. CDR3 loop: CASYLAGGPRAGTQYF. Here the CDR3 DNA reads TGTGCCAGTTACCTAGCGGGAGGTCCTAGGGCCGGTACGCAGTATTTT.

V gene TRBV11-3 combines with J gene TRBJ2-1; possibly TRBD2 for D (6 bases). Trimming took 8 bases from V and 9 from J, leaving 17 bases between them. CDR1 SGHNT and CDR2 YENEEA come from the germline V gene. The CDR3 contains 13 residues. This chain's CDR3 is CASEPGVQSEQFF. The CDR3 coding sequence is TGTGCCAGCGAACCGGGAGTCCAGAGTGAGCAGTTCTTC.

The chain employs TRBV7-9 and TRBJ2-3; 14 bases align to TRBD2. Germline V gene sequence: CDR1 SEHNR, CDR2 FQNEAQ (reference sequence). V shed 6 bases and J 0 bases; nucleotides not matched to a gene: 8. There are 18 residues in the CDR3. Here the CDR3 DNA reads TGTGCCAGCAGACCGGGACTAGCGGGAGTTGGGAGCACAGATACGCAGTATTTT. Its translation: CASRPGLAGVGSTDTQYF.

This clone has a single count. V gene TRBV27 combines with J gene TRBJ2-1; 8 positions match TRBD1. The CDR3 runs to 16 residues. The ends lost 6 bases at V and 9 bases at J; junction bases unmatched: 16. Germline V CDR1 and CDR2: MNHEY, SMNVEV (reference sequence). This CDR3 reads CASSRPRDRSIGEQFF. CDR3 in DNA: TGTGCCAGCAGCCGGCCCCGGGACAGGAGTATAGGTGAGCAGTTCTTC.

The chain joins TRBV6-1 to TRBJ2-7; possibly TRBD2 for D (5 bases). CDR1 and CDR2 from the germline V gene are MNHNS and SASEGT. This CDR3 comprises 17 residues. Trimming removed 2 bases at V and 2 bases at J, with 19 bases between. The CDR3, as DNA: TGTGCCAGCAGTGAAAAGTCGGGGTTTTATGCCGCCTACGAGCAGTACTTC. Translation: CASSEKSGFYAAYEQYF.